The source of this T cell receptor (beta chain) is a study of cytomegalovirus exposure and HLA in healthy donors (dated by TCRdb to about 2017). Regarding the complete study: An earlier analysis of approximately 590 of the donors reported more than 250 Gb of sequence data and more than 90 million unique TCR beta sequences from some 180 million T cells. Typing coverage differed by locus: A, B, C, DRB1 and DQB1 were typed in about 620-630 donors, DQA1 in 522, DPA1 in 606, and DPB1 in 450 to 490. Besides the first cohort of roughly 660 subjects, a separate validation cohort made up of roughly 120 different subjects was used. Among the roughly 400 genotyped donors, around 81% belonged to the genetic ancestry cluster associated with self-reported Caucasian donors. Donor age, sex, ethnicity and CMV serostatus were collected together with the repertoire data. The aim of the study was to test whether cataloging public T cell receptors could identify signatures of past pathogen exposure. In the later analysis, no new phenotypic data were used to find candidate immune exposures; instead, reliance was placed on TCR beta sequences and their occurrence across donors. A later analysis re-examined previously published TCR beta repertoires from more than 650 donors and added high-resolution HLA genotyping to investigate patterns of TCR occurrence. In a later genetic analysis, genome-wide SNP genotypes for 398 of the 666 donors were used, and that subset was treated as a discovery cohort. HLA typing covered class I and class II loci at four-digit resolution. High-throughput TCR immunosequencing, statistical association of individual TCRs with disease status, and machine learning were combined to predict cytomegalovirus infection status. The T cell repertoires of 666 subjects were profiled by immunosequencing and related to cytomegalovirus serostatus. Every discovery cohort repertoire had been produced on one sequencing platform. Among around 400 genotyped donors of the cohort, an average of approximately 230,000 unique TCR beta nucleotide sequences were sequenced per donor, 15% to 20% of them non-productive. Four or five DR-DQ haplotypes were handled as single units for association and clustering, since linkage in the cohort was strong. Roughly 300 gigabases of sequencing data and around 80 million unique TCR sequences made up an early release that covered 640 HLA-typed donors. An earlier analysis of around 580 of the donors used high-throughput TCR beta sequencing to judge whether each TCR beta V gene segment behaved as functional or pseudogenic. Study-level results and caveats: Linkage disequilibrium might explain the correlated functional status among segregating V segments, but an unknown experimental factor could not be excluded. Most TCR sequences were seen in very few donors, while some public TCRs were found in many individuals. The study gave a list of 150 to 200 TCR beta chains associated with cytomegalovirus. An association between a missense DCLRE1C variant and V-gene and J-gene trimming of TCR beta chains was found in a later genetic analysis and replicated in an independent cohort. When HLA alleles, especially DR and DQ, strongly co-occurred, attributing TCR associations to individual alleles was difficult. Because counts were too low, roughly 16 rarely observed V segments, including chromosome 9 orphons, were left out of the earlier analysis of about 500 of the donors. In both the original and validation cohorts, the classifier was reported to diagnose cytomegalovirus status with high specificity and sensitivity. Sequencing depth was assumed to be roughly uniform across donors in the presence/absence analyses, though that assumption may not hold. Most CMV-associated TCR beta chains appeared to be HLA-restricted in a later analysis, and the HLA associations seemed to be driven largely by CMV exposure. A further reported finding was that TCR beta sequences accurately predicted the HLA-A and HLA-B alleles for most subjects in the first cohort. Specific HLA alleles were associated with 16,951 TCR beta sequences at a false discovery rate of 0.05 in a later analysis. In a later analysis, several top co-occurrence clusters were reported to appear linked to parvovirus B19, influenza, CMV and Epstein-Barr virus. The sequencing pipeline was judged likely to have produced a cluster of highly shared sequence variants as a technical artifact. According to the authors, the approach could potentially be generalized to other disease states and immunological phenotypes. An earlier analysis of around 500 of the donors showed that most TCR beta V segments appeared in productive rearrangements either about 87% or about 30% of the time, which broadly matched IMGT annotations. According to a later genetic analysis, donors in an Asian-associated ancestry cluster had fewer N-insertions in productive TCRs than the roughly 700-donor mean. In a later analysis, HLA-associated TCR beta chains were found to be more clonally expanded and to have lower generation probabilities than equally common non-associated chains. Because HLA typing was missing for some donors at each locus, association tests included only the typed subset. Three of the identified cytomegalovirus-associated TCR beta chains were confirmed in vitro to be specific for cytomegalovirus antigens. Because the 87-base-pair reads could not distinguish some IMGT-functional V segments, including TRBV6-2 and TRBV6-3, those segments were excluded. Only TCR beta chains were sequenced in this cohort, and the absence of alpha or paired-chain data limited detectable features. According to a later analysis, TCR association rates differed among HLA loci, with DRB1 alleles showing the most associated TCRs and HLA-C alleles showing the fewest. Immune exposure information for the cohort was limited to CMV serostatus.

Preparation of the library involved the immunoSEQ multiplex PCR assay. For the multiplex PCR, a mixture combining 60 forward primers for TCR Vbeta segments and 13 reverse primers for TCR Jbeta segments was used. Amplification of the CDR3 region of rearranged TCR beta genes was performed with a multiplex PCR assay on genomic DNA. Amplified TCR beta libraries were sequenced as 87-base-pair reads on the Illumina HiSeq System. The original pipeline was this. A later analysis tallied 80 million to 95 million unique TCR beta chains across the 600 to 700 repertoires, and approximately 11 million of those chains were shared by two or more donors. Raw reads were error-corrected and collapsed into unique sequences by a nearest-neighbor algorithm in which closely related sequences were merged to remove PCR and sequencing errors. To assign V, D and J gene segments, CDR3 sequences were aligned to IMGT reference sequences. Each retained sequence needed at least a six-nucleotide match to both a V gene segment and a J gene segment. Rearrangements were classified as productive when the CDR3 lacked stop codons and remained in frame with V and J, and all other rearrangements were classified as non-productive. CDR3 was defined according to IMGT convention as the region running from the second conserved V-encoded cysteine to the conserved J-encoded phenylalanine. Sequences without an unambiguous match to a single V gene segment were excluded from the earlier analysis of 450 to 650 of the donors. An earlier analysis of roughly 590 of the donors called V segments functional above 56.7% productive rearrangements and segregating when the between-donor standard deviation exceeded 5%. To diagnose cytomegalovirus status from the catalog of TCR beta chain sequences, a statistical classification framework was built. V and J gene assignment, in a later analysis, came from comparing TCR nucleotide sequences with IMGT/GENE-DB human TR gene sequences. In a later analysis, CDR3 sequences and most-parsimonious VDJ recombination scenarios were assigned using the TCRdist pipeline. In a later analysis, each TCR beta chain was defined by its CDR3 amino acid sequence together with its V-gene family, and reads without a unique V-gene family were excluded. A later analysis removed over 500 highly shared, low-generation-probability nucleotide sequences to deal with suspected cross-contamination and a sequencing artifact. For each public chain, a later analysis derived a clonal expansion index from normalized ranks of inferred template counts within each repertoire. Generation probabilities in a later analysis came from a VDJ recombination model fitted to out-of-frame rearrangements, and those results were checked against IGoR. In a later analysis, TCR-TCR, TCR-HLA and TCR-CMV co-occurrence was scored with hypergeometric tests, and a repertoire-size bias correction was applied to TCR pairs. A later analysis estimated false discovery rates by permuting HLA or CMV assignments 20 times. In a later analysis, co-occurring TCRs were grouped using DBSCAN, and TCRdist sequence similarity was added for clustering within HLA-allele-positive subsets. Repertoires with fewer than 30,000 or more than 120,000 public chains were left out of co-occurrence clustering, as were about 5 repertoires with anomalous nucleotide sharing. This is the immuneACCESS table as TCRdb keeps it, with only in-frame sequences that have V and J called. A part of the clones is gone; compared with another copy, unresolved V genes explain less than half, and the rest is unexplained. That table is the source of V, J and clone size, and D and trimming were worked out from the DNA. Across this sample there are around 88,000 clones, with nearly 80% seen only once. The ten largest clones add up to roughly 4.3% of the sample.

With respect to this clone: Its antigen is currently not known. Base qualities are not recorded, but no much larger clone differs from it by a single base.

Deletion took 2 bases off V and 4 bases off J, with a span of 11 bases between the germline ends. The CDR3, cysteine through phenylalanine, is 13 amino acids long. The retained sequence is limited to the CDR3, 39 bases, with the frame set at the first base. As encoded in the germline V gene, CDR1 is SQVTM while CDR2 is ANQGSEA. The cohort was made up of about 670 healthy bone marrow donors. All cohort members were sampled while nominally healthy, although unrecorded immune exposures were likely present. The donor tested CMV seropositive and was one of the 289 seropositive cohort members. A peripheral blood sample was provided by each donor, and peripheral blood mononuclear cells were used for TCR beta sequencing. The Qiagen DNeasy Blood Extraction Kit was used to extract genomic DNA from the blood cell samples.

In this chain, TRBV29-1 is recombined with TRBJ1-1; the D gene is perhaps TRBD1, on 5 matching bases. Sequenced input: PBMCs. This TCR was recovered from a woman between 40 and 50 years old in good health and CMV-seropositive. The base sequence is TGCAGCGTTGAAATAGGCCAGGGCACTGAAGCTTTCTTT. Its product reads: CSVEIGQGTEAFF.